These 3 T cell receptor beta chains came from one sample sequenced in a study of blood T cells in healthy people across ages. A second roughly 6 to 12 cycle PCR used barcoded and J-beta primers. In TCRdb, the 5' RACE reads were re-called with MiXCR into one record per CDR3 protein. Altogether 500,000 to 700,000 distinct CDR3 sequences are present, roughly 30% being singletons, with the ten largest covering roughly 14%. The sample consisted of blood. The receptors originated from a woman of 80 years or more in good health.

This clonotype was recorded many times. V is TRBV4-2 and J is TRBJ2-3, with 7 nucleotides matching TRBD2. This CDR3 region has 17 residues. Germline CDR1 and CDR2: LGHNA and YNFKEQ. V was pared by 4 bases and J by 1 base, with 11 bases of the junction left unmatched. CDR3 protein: CASSPTGTKSGTDTQYF. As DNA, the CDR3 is TGTGCCAGCAGCCCCACCGGGACTAAGAGCGGCACAGATACGCAGTATTTT.

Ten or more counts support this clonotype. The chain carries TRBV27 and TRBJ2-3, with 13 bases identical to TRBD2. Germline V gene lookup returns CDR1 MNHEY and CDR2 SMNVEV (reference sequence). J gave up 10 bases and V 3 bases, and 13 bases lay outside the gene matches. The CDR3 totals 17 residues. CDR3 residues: CASSLMGTSGATSAQYF. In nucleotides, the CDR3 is TGTGCCAGCAGTTTGATGGGGACTAGCGGGGCCACCTCGGCGCAGTATTTT.

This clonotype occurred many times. This chain's CDR3 is CASSSLRTSGGYLYNEQFF. The CDR3 coding sequence is TGTGCCAGCAGCTCCCTCAGGACTAGCGGGGGGTACTTATACAATGAGCAGTTCTTC. The rearrangement links TRBV7-6 to TRBJ2-1, with 14 bases aligning to TRBD2. This CDR3 region has 19 residues. Germline trimming cut 4 bases from V and 4 bases from J; bases unmatched to any gene: 12. CDR1 and CDR2 (germline): SGHVS, FNYEAQ.